The 20 T cell receptor beta chains in this list originate from one sample, sequenced in a study of blood T cell repertoires in COVID-19. Profiling relied on immunoSEQ multiplex PCR, and the TCRdb table lists in-frame clones only, not all of them. This sample has some 48,000 clones, with about nine tenths found just once. Input material: peripheral blood. These receptors came from a woman of 80 years or more in a cohort sampled during active or convalescent COVID-19.

This clone was counted a single time. This chain joins TRBV30 and TRBJ2-1, with 7 bases that match TRBD2. The CDR3 is made up of 15 amino acids. The V segment lost 3 bases and the J segment 7 bases; nucleotides outside the gene matches: 12. CDR1 GTSNPN and CDR2 SVGIG come from the germline V gene (reference sequence). The CDR3 bases are TGTGCCTGGAGGGGAATAGCGGGCTTGGGTAATGAGCAGTTCTTC. This translates into CAWRGIAGLGNEQFF.

The chain recombines TRBV6-1 with TRBJ1-3; 11 bases match TRBD1. CDR3 size: 14 residues. CDR1 and CDR2 from the germline V gene are MNHNS and SASEGT. V gave up 3 bases and J gave up 8 bases; unmatched junction bases: 3. The CDR3 loop reads CASSDGTGGHTIYF. CDR3 coding DNA: TGTGCCAGCAGTGACGGGACAGGGGGTCACACCATATATTTT.

The chain uses TRBV6-5 and TRBJ2-2, with D possibly matching TRBD1 (6 bases). There are 15 residues in the CDR3. Germline CDR1 reads MNHEY; CDR2 reads SVGAGI. Trimming removed 5 bases at V and 1 base at J, with 11 bases between. The DNA of the CDR3 is TGTGCCAGCAGTCCCGGGACACTGAACACCGGGGAGCTGTTTTTT. Its protein product is CASSPGTLNTGELFF.

The CDR3 spells CASSVAGGHNEQFF. The CDR3, as DNA: TGTGCCAGCAGTGTAGCGGGAGGTCACAATGAGCAGTTCTTC. This chain links TRBV25-1 with TRBJ2-1, with 10 bases that match TRBD2. Germline assignment: CDR1 MGHDK and CDR2 SYGVNS. The CDR3 runs to 14 residues. V lost 4 bases and J lost 5; bases outside the gene matches: 2.

V and J are TRBV5-1 and TRBJ1-1; TRBD1 matches at 8 bases. Germline CDR1 SGHRS, CDR2 YFSETQ. The trim removed 4 bases at V and 4 bases at J, leaving 9 bases unmatched. CDR3 length: 15 amino acids. CDR3 DNA sequence: TGCGCCAGCAGCCCCCAGGGGGCGCAGGGCACTGAAGCTTTCTTT. Amino acid sequence: CASSPQGAQGTEAFF.

V is TRBV6-5 and J is TRBJ1-2; D possibly corresponds to TRBD1 (6 bases). Germline-derived CDR1 and CDR2 are MNHEY and SVGAGI. This CDR3 region has 14 residues. Between the trimmed V and J ends, which lost 4 bases and 7 bases, there was a span of 16 bases. Here the CDR3 DNA reads TGTGCCAGCAGTTCCCGGACAGAGACTCTTGGCTACACCTTC. Translated, it gives CASSSRTETLGYTF.

This chain uses TRBV6-5 with TRBJ1-5; D is ambiguous. The CDR3 consists of 15 residues. Germline V gene data show CDR1 as MNHEY and CDR2 as SVGAGI. Trimming stripped 5 bases from V and 2 bases from J, with 13 bases between. CDR3: CASSPGRPGNQPQHF. In DNA, the CDR3 is TGTGCCAGCAGTCCTGGGCGTCCTGGCAATCAGCCCCAGCATTTT.

The rearrangement joins TRBV5-6 to TRBJ1-1; 8 positions agree with TRBD1. The CDR3 runs to 16 residues. CDR1 and CDR2 (germline): SGHDT, YYEEEE. Trimming removed 3 bases from V and 2 bases from J; junction bases left unmatched: 9. The DNA for the CDR3 is TGTGCCAGCAGCTCGTTCCTGGGACAGGTAAACACTGAAGCTTTCTTT. Protein product: CASSSFLGQVNTEAFF.

This chain joins TRBV5-8 and TRBJ2-5; TRBD1 might be the D (6 bases). V was shortened by 4 bases and J by 3 bases, with 13 bases between the two germline ends. CDR3 length: 14 residues. Germline V CDR1 and CDR2: SGHTS, YDEGEE. In DNA, the CDR3 is TGTGCCAGCAGCCCACCGGCAGGGGAAGAGACCCAGTACTTC. Amino acid sequence: CASSPPAGEETQYF.

This chain uses TRBV6-4 with TRBJ1-2; a weak D match, TRBD1 (6 bases). This CDR3 is 14 amino acids long. V lost 4 bases and J lost 7, with 16 bases in between. Per the germline V gene, CDR1 is MRHNA and CDR2 is SNTAGT. The CDR3 is CASSATGPSGGYTF. DNA of the CDR3: TGTGCCAGCAGTGCCACAGGGCCGAGTGGTGGCTACACCTTC.

This clone occurred a few times. J is TRBJ1-1 and V is TRBV4-1; maybe TRBD1 (6 bases). CDR1 and CDR2 from the germline V gene are MGHRA and YSYEKL. CDR3 length equals 12 residues. Trimming stripped 4 bases from V and 7 bases from J, with 10 bases between. CDR3: CASSLQGNEAFF. CDR3 nucleotide sequence: TGCGCCAGCAGCCTGCAGGGGAATGAAGCTTTCTTT.

V and J are TRBV24-1 and TRBJ1-1; TRBD1 matches at 10 bases. Germline loops: CDR1 KGHDR, CDR2 SFDVKD. The junction had 4 bases not matched to a gene; V was cut back by 4 bases and J by 6 bases. There are 14 residues in the CDR3. The CDR3 loop is CATSDGQGVAEAFF. The CDR3 bases are TGTGCCACCAGTGACGGACAGGGGGTCGCTGAAGCTTTCTTT.

This clone was detected only a few times. V gene TRBV4-1 combines with J gene TRBJ1-1; a weak D match, TRBD1 (5 bases). The V gene lost 0 bases and the J gene lost 0 bases, with 8 bases spanning the gap. The CDR3 totals 15 residues. CDR1 is MGHRA, CDR2 YSYEKL, per germline. In DNA, the CDR3 is TGCGCCAGCAGCCAAGATCGACAGATGAACACTGAAGCTTTCTTT. This codes for CASSQDRQMNTEAFF.

For the CDR3, the DNA is TGCGCCAGCAGCTTTAGCCATCCGAACACTGAAGCTTTCTTT. Protein: CASSFSHPNTEAFF. The chain carries TRBV5-1 and TRBJ1-1; D uncertain. The CDR3 totals 14 residues. V was trimmed by 2 bases and J by 1 base, leaving 9 bases between them. Germline V lookup: CDR1 SGHRS, CDR2 YFSETQ. The full variable domain, completed using reference TRBV5-1 and TRBJ1-1, is KAGVTQTPRYLIKTRGQQVTLSCSPISGHRSVSWYQQTPGQGLQFLFEYFSETQRNKGNFPGRFSGRQFSNSRSEMNVSTLELGDSALYLCASSFSHPNTEAFFGQGTRLTVV.

The chain couples TRBV30 to TRBJ1-6; 9 bases fit TRBD1. The junction had 8 bases not matched to a gene; V was cut back by 5 bases and J by 9 bases. Germline lookup yields CDR1 GTSNPN and CDR2 SVGIG (reference sequence). This CDR3 is built from 14 residues. The CDR3 coding sequence is TGTGCCTGGGGTAACAGGGGGCGCGGTTCACCCCTCCACTTT. Translating gives CAWGNRGRGSPLHF.

The V call is TRBV27, the J call TRBJ2-1; tentative D call: TRBD2 (6 bases). The V end was cut by 4 bases, the J end by 1 base, with 14 bases between. This CDR3 spans 16 amino acids. Germline-derived CDR1 and CDR2 are MNHEY and SMNVEV (reference sequence). The CDR3 protein is CASSWGLVPSYNEQFF. The CDR3 region has the DNA TGTGCCAGCAGTTGGGGACTTGTCCCTTCCTACAATGAGCAGTTCTTC.

This chain uses TRBV4-1 with TRBJ2-5, with 7 bases identical to TRBD2. CDR1 MGHRA and CDR2 YSYEKL come from the germline V gene. The CDR3 sequence is 20 residues long. J lost 2 bases, V lost 3 bases, and 21 bases had no gene match. CDR3 in DNA: TGCGCCAGCAGCCACCCCGCCCGGACTAGTCGGCCCGGGGGGCAAGAGACCCAGTACTTC. Amino acid sequence: CASSHPARTSRPGGQETQYF.

The gene calls are TRBV9 and TRBJ2-7, with 7 bases aligning to TRBD1. Trimming removed 0 bases from V and 3 bases from J; junction bases left unmatched: 3. Germline-derived CDR1 and CDR2 are SGDLS and YYNGEE. The CDR3 runs 14 residues. In DNA, the CDR3 is TGTGCCAGCAGCGTAGGACAGGGAGACTACGAGCAGTACTTC. Its protein product is CASSVGQGDYEQYF.

The V call is TRBV6-5, the J call TRBJ2-3, with 9 bases that match TRBD1. Per the germline V gene, CDR1 is MNHEY and CDR2 is SVGAGI. V was pared by 2 bases and J by 5 bases, with 2 bases of the junction left unmatched. This CDR3 comprises 14 residues. The CDR3 DNA reads as TGTGCCAGCAGTTACGGACAGGGGCTAGATACGCAGTATTTT. It translates to CASSYGQGLDTQYF.

The rearrangement uses TRBV19 and TRBJ1-3, with a weak D call TRBD1 (6 bases). The CDR3 loop spans 16 amino acids. Trimming took off 6 bases at V and 0 bases at J, with 15 bases between the two ends. Germline CDR1 and CDR2: LNHDA and SQIVND (reference sequence). CDR3 sequence (DNA): TGTGCCAGTAGAGAACAGGGCCGCAGCTCTGGAAACACCATATATTTT. Its translation is CASREQGRSSGNTIYF.